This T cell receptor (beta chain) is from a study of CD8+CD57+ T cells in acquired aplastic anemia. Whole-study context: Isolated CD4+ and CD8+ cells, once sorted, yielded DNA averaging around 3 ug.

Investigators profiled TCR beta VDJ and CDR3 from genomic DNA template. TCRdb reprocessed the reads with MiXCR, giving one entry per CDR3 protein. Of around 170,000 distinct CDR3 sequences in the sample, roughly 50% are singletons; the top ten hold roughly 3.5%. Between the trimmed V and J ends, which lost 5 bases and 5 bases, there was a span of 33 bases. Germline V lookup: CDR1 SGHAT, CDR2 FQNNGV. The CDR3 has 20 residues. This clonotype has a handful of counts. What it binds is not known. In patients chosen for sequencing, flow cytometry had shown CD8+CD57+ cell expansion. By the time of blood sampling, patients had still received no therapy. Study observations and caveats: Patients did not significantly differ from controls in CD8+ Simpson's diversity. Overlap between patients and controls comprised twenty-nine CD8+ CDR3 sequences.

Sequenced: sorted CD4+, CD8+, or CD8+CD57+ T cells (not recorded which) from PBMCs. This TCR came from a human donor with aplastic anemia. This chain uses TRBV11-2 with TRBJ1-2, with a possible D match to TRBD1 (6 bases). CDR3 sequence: CASSSRRPQTDPSQGYGYTF. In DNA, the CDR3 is TGTGCCAGCAGCAGCAGAAGACCCCAGACGGACCCCTCTCAGGGGTATGGCTACACCTTC.